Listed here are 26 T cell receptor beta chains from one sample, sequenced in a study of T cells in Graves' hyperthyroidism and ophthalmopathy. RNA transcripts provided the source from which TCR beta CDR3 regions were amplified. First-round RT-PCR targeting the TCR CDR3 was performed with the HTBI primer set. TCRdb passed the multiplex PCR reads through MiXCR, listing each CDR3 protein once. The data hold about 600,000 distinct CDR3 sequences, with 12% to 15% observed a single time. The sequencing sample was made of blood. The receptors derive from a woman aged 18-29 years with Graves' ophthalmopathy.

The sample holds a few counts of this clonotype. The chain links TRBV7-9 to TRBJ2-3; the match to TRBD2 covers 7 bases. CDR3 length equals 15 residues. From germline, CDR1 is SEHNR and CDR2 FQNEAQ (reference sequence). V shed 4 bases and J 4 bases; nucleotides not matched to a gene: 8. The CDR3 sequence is CASSSRGSEADTQYF. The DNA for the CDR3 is TGTGCCAGCAGCTCCCGCGGGAGCGAGGCAGATACGCAGTATTTT.

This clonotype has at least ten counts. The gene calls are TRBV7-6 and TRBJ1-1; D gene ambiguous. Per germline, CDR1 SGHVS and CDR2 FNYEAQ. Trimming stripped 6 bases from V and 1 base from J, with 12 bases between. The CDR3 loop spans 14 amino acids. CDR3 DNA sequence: TGTGCCAGCAGAAACGGATACAGGAACACTGAAGCTTTCTTT. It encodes CASRNGYRNTEAFF.

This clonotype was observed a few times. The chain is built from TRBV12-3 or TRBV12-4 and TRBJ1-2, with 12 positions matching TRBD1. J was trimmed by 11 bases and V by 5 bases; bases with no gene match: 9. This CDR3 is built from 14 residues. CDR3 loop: CASSPPGTGGLYTF. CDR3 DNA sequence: TGTGCCAGCAGTCCCCCCGGGACAGGGGGCTTGTACACCTTC.

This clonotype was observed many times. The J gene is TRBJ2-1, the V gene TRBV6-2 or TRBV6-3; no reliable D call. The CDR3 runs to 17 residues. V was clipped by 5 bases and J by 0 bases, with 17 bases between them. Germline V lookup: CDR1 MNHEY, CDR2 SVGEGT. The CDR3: CASSPPPWRDSYNEQFF. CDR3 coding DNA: TGTGCCAGCAGTCCGCCGCCGTGGCGCGACTCCTACAATGAGCAGTTCTTC.

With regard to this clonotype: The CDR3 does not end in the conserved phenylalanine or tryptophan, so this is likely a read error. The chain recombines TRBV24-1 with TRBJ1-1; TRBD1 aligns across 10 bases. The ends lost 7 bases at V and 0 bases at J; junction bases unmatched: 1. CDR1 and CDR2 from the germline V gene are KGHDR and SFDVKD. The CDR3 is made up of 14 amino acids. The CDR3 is CATRGQGMNTEAFI. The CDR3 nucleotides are TGTGCCACCAGGGGACAGGGGATGAACACTGAAGCTTTCATT.

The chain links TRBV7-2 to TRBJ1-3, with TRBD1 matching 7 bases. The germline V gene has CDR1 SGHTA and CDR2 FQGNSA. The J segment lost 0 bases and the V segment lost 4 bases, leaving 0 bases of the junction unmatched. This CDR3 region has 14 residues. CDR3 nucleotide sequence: TGTGCCAGCAGCTCAGGGGGCTCTGGAAACACCATATATTTT. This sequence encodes CASSSGGSGNTIYF.

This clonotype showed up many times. The CDR3 DNA follows: TGTGCCAGCATGCGTGGGGTGACGCCCCAGCATTTT. This encodes CASMRGVTPQHF. This chain links TRBV28 with TRBJ1-5; unclear D gene. V was clipped by 7 bases and J by 9 bases, with 13 bases between them. The CDR3 is 12 amino acids. Germline V lookup: CDR1 MDHEN, CDR2 SYDVKM.

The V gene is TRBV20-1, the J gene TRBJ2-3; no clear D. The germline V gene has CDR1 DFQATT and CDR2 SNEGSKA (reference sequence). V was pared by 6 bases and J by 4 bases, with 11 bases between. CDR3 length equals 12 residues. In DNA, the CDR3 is TGCAGTGCGGCCCCGAACGCAGATACGCAGTATTTT. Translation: CSAAPNADTQYF.

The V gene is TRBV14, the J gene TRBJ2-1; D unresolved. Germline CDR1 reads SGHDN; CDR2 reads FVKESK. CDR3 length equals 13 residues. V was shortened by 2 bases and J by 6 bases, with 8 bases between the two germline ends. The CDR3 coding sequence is TGTGCCAGCAGCCAACTCGTGGGCAATGAGCAGTTCTTC. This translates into CASSQLVGNEQFF.

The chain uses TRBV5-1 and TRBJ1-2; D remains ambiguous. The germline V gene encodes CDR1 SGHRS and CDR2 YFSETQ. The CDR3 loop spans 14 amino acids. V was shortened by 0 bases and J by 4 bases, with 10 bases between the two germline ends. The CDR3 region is CASSLGAGPYGYTF. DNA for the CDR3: TGCGCCAGCAGCTTGGGAGCGGGCCCCTATGGCTACACCTTC.

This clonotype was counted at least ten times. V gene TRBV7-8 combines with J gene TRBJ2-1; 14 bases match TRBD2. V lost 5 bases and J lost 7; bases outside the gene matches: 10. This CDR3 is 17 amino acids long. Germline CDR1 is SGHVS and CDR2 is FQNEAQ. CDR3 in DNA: TGTGCCAGCAGCCCGATGGGGACTAGCGGGAGTAGAAATGAGCAGTTCTTC. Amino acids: CASSPMGTSGSRNEQFF.

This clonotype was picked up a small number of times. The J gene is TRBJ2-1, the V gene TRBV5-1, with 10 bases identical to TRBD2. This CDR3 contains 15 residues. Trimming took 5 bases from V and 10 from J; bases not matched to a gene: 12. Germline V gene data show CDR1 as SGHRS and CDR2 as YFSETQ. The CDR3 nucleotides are TGCGCCAGCAGACCCGGGACTAGCGTCGGGGGGGAGCAGTTCTTC. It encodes CASRPGTSVGGEQFF. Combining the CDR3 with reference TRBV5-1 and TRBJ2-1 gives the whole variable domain KAGVTQTPRYLIKTRGQQVTLSCSPISGHRSVSWYQQTPGQGLQFLFEYFSETQRNKGNFPGRFSGRQFSNSRSEMNVSTLELGDSALYLCASRPGTSVGGEQFFGPGTRLTVL.

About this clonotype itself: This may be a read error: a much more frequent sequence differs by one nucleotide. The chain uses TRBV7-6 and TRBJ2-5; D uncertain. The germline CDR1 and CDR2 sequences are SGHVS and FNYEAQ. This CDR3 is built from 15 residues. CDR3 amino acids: CASSLVAAHQETQHF. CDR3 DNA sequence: TGTGCCAGCAGCTTAGTCGCAGCACACCAAGAGACCCAGCACTTC.

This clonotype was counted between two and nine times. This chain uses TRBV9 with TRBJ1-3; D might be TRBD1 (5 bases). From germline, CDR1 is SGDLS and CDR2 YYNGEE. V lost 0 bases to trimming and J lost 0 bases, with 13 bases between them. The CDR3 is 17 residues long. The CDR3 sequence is CASSVEGSALSGNTIYF. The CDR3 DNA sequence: TGTGCCAGCAGCGTAGAGGGGAGTGCTCTCTCTGGAAACACCATATATTTT.

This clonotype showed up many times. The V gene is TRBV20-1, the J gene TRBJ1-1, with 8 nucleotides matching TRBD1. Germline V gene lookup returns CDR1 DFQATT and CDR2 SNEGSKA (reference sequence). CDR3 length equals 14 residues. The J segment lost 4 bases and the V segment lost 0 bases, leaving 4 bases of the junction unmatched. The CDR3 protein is CSARDRTGRTEAFF. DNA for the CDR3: TGCAGTGCTAGAGACCGGACAGGGCGCACTGAAGCTTTCTTT.

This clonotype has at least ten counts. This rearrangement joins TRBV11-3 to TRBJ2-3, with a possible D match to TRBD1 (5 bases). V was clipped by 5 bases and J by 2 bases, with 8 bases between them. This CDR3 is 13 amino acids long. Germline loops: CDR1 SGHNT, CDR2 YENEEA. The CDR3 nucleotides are TGTGCCAGCAGCGGGGCGTTCACAGATACGCAGTATTTT. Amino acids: CASSGAFTDTQYF.

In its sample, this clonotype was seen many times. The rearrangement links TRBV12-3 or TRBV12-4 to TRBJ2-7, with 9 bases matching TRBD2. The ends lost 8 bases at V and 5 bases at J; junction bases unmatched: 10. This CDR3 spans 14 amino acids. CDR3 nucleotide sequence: TGTGCCAGCGGCTCAGTAGCGGGAGCCCACGAGCAGTACTTC. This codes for CASGSVAGAHEQYF.

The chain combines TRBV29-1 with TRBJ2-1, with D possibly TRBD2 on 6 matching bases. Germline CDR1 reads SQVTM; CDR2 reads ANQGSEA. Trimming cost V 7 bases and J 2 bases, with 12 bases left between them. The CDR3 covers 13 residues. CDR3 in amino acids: CSASDPAYNEQFF. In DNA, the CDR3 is TGCAGCGCTAGCGATCCCGCCTACAATGAGCAGTTCTTC.

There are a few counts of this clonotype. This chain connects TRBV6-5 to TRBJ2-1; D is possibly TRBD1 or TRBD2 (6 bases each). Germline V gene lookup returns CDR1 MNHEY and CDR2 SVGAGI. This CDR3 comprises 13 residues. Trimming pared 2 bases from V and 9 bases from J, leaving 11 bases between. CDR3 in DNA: TGTGCCAGCAGTTACACGGGGGCTGGTGAGCAGTTCTTC. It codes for CASSYTGAGEQFF.

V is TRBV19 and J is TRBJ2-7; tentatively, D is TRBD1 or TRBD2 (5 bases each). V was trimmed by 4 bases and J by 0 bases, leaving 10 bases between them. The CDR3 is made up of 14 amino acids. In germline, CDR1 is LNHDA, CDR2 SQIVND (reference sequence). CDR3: CASSTLGTSYEQYF. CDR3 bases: TGTGCCAGTAGTACCCTAGGGACCTCCTACGAGCAGTACTTC.

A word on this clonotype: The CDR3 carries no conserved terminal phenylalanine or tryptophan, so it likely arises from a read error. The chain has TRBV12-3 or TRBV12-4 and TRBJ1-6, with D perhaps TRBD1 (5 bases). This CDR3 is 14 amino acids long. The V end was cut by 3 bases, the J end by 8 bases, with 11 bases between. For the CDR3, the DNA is TGTGCCAGCAGTTTCCAGGGAGGGGATTCACCCCTCCACGTT. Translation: CASSFQGGDSPLHV.

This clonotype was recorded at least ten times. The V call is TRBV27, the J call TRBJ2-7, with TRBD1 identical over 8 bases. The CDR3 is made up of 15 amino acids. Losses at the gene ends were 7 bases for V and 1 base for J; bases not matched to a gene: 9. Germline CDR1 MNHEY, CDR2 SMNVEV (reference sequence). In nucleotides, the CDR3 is TGTGCCAGCAAAAAGGACAGGGACGGGTCCTACGAGCAGTACTTC. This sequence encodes CASKKDRDGSYEQYF.

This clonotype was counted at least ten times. The CDR3 DNA sequence: TGTGCCAGCTTGTTGGCTAGCCGTTGGGAGACCCAGTACTTC. Protein product: CASLLASRWETQYF. This rearrangement joins TRBV6-1 to TRBJ2-5; maybe TRBD2 (5 bases). CDR3 length: 14 residues. V gave up 8 bases and J gave up 5 bases, with 18 bases separating them. Germline V CDR1 and CDR2: MNHNS, SASEGT.

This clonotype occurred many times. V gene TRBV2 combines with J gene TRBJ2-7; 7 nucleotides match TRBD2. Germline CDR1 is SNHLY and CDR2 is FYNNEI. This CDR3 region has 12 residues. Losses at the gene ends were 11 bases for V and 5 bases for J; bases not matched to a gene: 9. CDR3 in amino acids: CAANGRTHEQYF. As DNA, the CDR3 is TGTGCCGCCAACGGGAGGACCCACGAGCAGTACTTC. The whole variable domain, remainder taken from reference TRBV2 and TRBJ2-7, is EPEVTQTPSHQVTQMGQEVILRCVPISNHLYFYWYRQILGQKVEFLVSFYNNEISEKSEIFDDQFSVERPDGSNFTLKIRSTKLEDSAMYFCAANGRTHEQYFGPGTRLTVT.

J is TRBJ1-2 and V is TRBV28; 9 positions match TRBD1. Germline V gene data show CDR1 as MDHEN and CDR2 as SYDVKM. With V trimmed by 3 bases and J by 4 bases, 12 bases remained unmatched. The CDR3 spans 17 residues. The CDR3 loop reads CASSFSGPGQGSYGYTF. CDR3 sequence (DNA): TGTGCCAGCAGTTTTTCCGGCCCGGGACAGGGATCCTATGGCTACACCTTC.

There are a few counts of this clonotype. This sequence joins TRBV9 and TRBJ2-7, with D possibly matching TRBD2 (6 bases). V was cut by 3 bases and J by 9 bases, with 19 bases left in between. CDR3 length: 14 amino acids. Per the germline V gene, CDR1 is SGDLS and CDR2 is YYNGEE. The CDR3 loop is CASSGGPSSAGQYF. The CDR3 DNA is TGTGCCAGCAGCGGCGGCCCCTCTAGCGCCGGGCAGTACTTC.